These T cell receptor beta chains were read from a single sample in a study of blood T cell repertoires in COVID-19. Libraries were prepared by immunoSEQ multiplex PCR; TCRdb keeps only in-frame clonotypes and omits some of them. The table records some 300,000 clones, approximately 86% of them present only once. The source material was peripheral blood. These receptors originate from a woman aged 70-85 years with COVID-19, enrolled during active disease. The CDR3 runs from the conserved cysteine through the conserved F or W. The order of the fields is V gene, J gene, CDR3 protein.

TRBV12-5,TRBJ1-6,CASGLVQGLDSPLHF
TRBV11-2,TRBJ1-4,CASSLRLEEKLFF
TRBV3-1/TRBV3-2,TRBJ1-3,CASTKKVRGGGGNTIYF
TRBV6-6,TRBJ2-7,CASSDDSPYEQYF
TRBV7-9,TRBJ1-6,CASSFGGTVNSPLHF
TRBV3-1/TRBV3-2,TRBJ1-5,CASSPNPGGGNQPQHF
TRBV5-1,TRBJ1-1,CASQDRVGEAFF
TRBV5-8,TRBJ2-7,CASSFRRWESYEQYF
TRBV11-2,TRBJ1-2,CASSLVVEGDGHRYGYTF
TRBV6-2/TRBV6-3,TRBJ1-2,CASSWELGYTF
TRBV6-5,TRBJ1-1,CASSFGDHFTEAFF
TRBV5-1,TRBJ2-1,CASSAGLAGDNEQFF
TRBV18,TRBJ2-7,CASSPPSGEREQYF
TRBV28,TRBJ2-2,CASSSTGVGELFF
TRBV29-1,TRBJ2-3,CSVEGGLRIATDTQYF
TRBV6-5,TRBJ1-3,CASSISGGAGNTIYF
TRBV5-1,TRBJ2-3,CASSLAQSTDTQYF
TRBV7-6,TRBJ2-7,CASSSTSGTGFEQYF
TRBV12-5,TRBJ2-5,CASGPRLAGETQYF
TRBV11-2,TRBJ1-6,CASSQYGIRGSSYNSPLHF
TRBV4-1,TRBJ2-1,CASSQGQPRDEQFF
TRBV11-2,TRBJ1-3,CASSLGEWGLHGNTIYF
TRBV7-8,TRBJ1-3,CASSPGQGNSGNTIYF
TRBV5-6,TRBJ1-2,CASSLAGPGYTF
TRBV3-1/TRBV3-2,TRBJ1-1,CASSPRGVVTEAFF
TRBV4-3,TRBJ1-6,CASSQGDSANSPLHF
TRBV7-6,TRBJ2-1,CASSLVWAGVYNEQFF
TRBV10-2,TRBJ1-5,CASSEGRDRGILEPQHF
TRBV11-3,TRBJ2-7,CASSQDRESSYEQYF
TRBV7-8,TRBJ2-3,CASSLLTSGGAGADTQYF
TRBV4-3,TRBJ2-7,CASSQNLPSYEQYF
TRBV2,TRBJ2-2,CAISSGQAITGELFF
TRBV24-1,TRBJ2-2,CATRGQPNTGELFF
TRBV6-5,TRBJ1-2,CASTQGAAYGYTF
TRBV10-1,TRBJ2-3,CASSEVGAMWTDTQYF
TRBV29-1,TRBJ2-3,CSVGQGGTDTQYF
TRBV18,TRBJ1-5,CASSPFSQGDKVAQHF
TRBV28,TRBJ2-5,CASSLGGQGKETQYF
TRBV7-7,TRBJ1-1,CASSLRQNTEAFF
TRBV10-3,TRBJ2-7,CAISLGTGGYEQYF
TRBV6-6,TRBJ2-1,CASSQGLAGGNEQFF
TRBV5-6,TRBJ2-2,CASSLVGAGELFF
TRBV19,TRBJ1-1,CASSLNSGPTEAFF
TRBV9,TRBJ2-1,CASSVDGGGFYNEQFF
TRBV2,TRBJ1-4,CASRVIQAEKLFF
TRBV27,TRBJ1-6,CARTGESPLHF
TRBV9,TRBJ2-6,CASSGIRDRPGPTISGANVLTF
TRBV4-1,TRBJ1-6,CASSQERGITSPLHF
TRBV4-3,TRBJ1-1,CASSHLRGDRTEAFF
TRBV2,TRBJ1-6,CASKPGTGDSPLHF
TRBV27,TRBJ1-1,CASSLVWVPRSTEAFF
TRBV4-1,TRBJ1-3,CASSQGMAAGNTIYF
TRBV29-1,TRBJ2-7,CSVQGPDSYEQYF
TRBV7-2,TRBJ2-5,CASSQYSGGAYF
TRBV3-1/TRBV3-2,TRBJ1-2,CASSLGTGGFYGYTF
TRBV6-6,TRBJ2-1,CASSLGRGGQNEQFF
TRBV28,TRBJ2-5,CASSLASVFETQYF
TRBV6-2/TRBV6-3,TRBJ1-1,CASSYSRVKSTEAFF
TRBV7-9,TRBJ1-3,CASSLFDLQNSGNTIYF